Presented here are 8 T cell receptor beta chains from one specimen sequenced in a study of T cells in Graves' hyperthyroidism and ophthalmopathy. It was RNA transcripts that yielded the amplified TCR beta CDR3 regions. The HTBI primer set drove a first-round RT-PCR of the TCR CDR3. TCRdb re-derived calls from the multiplex PCR reads in MiXCR, one entry per CDR3 protein. The sample lists over 300,000 distinct CDR3 sequences; roughly an eighth were seen once. The source material was blood. These receptor sequences come from a middle-aged woman with Graves' ophthalmopathy.

Ten or more counts support this clonotype. The rearrangement joins TRBV27 to TRBJ2-3; D tentatively fits TRBD1 or TRBD2 (5 bases each). CDR3 length: 14 residues. Germline CDR1 is MNHEY and CDR2 is SMNVEV (reference sequence). V lost 10 bases and J lost 2, with 16 bases in between. CDR3 DNA: TGTGCCATACAAACGAGGGGCTACACAGATACGCAGTATTTT. Its translation is CAIQTRGYTDTQYF.

A few counts support this clonotype. The chain has TRBV2 and TRBJ2-2; tentatively, D is TRBD2 (6 bases). Per the germline V gene, CDR1 is SNHLY and CDR2 is FYNNEI. The CDR3 contains 14 residues. The germline V and J ends were trimmed by 6 bases and 6 bases, with 14 bases remaining between them. Here the CDR3 DNA reads TGTGCCAGCAGGGAGGTGCGGGGTGCCGGGGAGCTGTTTTTT. It encodes CASREVRGAGELFF.

The chain couples TRBV25-1 to TRBJ2-2; 10 nucleotides line up with TRBD1. In germline, CDR1 is MGHDK, CDR2 SYGVNS. V was pared by 8 bases and J by 2 bases, with 11 bases of the junction left unmatched. This CDR3 contains 17 residues. CDR3 sequence: CASLPGTGAFNTGELFF. The CDR3 bases are TGTGCCAGCCTTCCCGGGACAGGGGCCTTTAACACCGGGGAGCTGTTTTTT. The entire variable domain, with the rest obtained from reference TRBV25-1 and TRBJ2-2, is as follows: EADIYQTPRYLVIGTGKKITLECSQTMGHDKMYWYQQDPGMELHLIHYSYGVNSTEKGDLSSESTVSRIRTEHFPLTLESARPSHTSQYLCASLPGTGAFNTGELFFGEGSRLTVL.

In this sample, this clonotype turned up a few times. The chain uses TRBV20-1 and TRBJ2-3, with 7 nucleotides matching TRBD2. The V gene's germline CDR1 is DFQATT and CDR2 SNEGSKA (reference sequence). The CDR3 runs 15 residues. V shed 0 bases, J shed 2 bases, and the junction held 5 bases outside the gene matches. As DNA, the CDR3 is TGCAGTGCTAGAGATCTCGGGGGGACCACAGATACGCAGTATTTT. This sequence encodes CSARDLGGTTDTQYF.

This clonotype occurred many times. This chain joins TRBV3-1 and TRBJ2-1; D remains unclear. CDR1 is LGHDT, CDR2 YNNKEL, per germline (reference sequence). The CDR3 length is 14 residues. Deletions cut 1 base from V and 1 base from J, with 5 bases between. The CDR3 loop reads CASSQGVSYNEQFF. In DNA form, the CDR3 reads TGTGCCAGCAGCCAAGGCGTTTCCTACAATGAGCAGTTCTTC.

This clonotype was found a few times. This chain connects TRBV20-1 to TRBJ2-2; D is perhaps TRBD1 (6 bases). Germline V gives CDR1 DFQATT, CDR2 SNEGSKA (reference sequence). The CDR3 has 15 residues. V lost 1 base to trimming and J lost 2 bases, with 11 bases between them. CDR3: CSARVTRGNTGELFF. The CDR3 DNA is TGCAGTGCTAGAGTTACCAGGGGAAACACCGGGGAGCTGTTTTTT.

This clonotype was seen more than once but under ten times. The gene calls are TRBV3-1 and TRBJ2-4; 16 nucleotides agree with TRBD2. The CDR3 consists of 16 residues. Germline lookup yields CDR1 LGHDT and CDR2 YNNKEL (reference sequence). Trimming removed 4 bases from V and 8 bases from J; junction bases left unmatched: 5. DNA of the CDR3: TGTGCCAGCAGCCCGGGACTAGCGGGGGGGCTCGACATTCAGTACTTC. The encoded protein is CASSPGLAGGLDIQYF.

This clonotype was detected ten times or more. This sequence joins TRBV29-1 and TRBJ2-5, with 10 bases aligning to TRBD1. With 4 bases clipped from V and 5 bases from J, the junction kept 4 bases outside the gene matches. The CDR3 loop spans 13 amino acids. Germline loops: CDR1 SQVTM, CDR2 ANQGSEA. The CDR3 nucleotides are TGCAGCGTTGTCGGACAGGGGGTTGAGACCCAGTACTTC. Amino acids: CSVVGQGVETQYF.